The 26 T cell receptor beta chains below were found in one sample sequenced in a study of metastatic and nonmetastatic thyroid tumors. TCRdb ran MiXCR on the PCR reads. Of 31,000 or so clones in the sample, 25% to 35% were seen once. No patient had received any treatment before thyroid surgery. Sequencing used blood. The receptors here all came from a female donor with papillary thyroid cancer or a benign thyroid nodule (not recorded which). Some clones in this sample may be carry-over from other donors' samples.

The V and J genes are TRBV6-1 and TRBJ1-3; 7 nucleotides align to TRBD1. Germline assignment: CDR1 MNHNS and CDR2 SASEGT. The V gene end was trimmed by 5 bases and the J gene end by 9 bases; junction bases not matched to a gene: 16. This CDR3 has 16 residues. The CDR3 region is CASSQTGRFPGGTIYF. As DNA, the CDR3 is TGTGCCAGCAGTCAGACAGGGCGATTCCCGGGGGGCACCATATATTTT.

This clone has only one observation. CDR3 nucleotides: TGTGCCAGCAGCTTGGAGGGGCTTGGGTCTTCCTACAATGAGCAGTTCTTC. This translates into CASSLEGLGSSYNEQFF. The chain is built from TRBV5-6 and TRBJ2-1; TRBD1 is a possible D gene (5 bases). This CDR3 spans 17 amino acids. Per the germline V gene, CDR1 is SGHDT and CDR2 is YYEEEE. Deletions cut 0 bases from V and 1 base from J, with 14 bases between.

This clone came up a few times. The CDR3 loop is CASRGQDRGYGYTF. In nucleotides, the CDR3 is TGTGCCAGCAGAGGTCAGGACAGGGGCTATGGCTACACCTTC. This chain uses TRBV6-2 or TRBV6-3 with TRBJ1-2; 9 nucleotides match TRBD1. The CDR3 is made up of 14 amino acids. With V trimmed by 6 bases and J by 4 bases, 6 bases remained unmatched. Germline CDR1 reads MNHEY; CDR2 reads SVGEGT.

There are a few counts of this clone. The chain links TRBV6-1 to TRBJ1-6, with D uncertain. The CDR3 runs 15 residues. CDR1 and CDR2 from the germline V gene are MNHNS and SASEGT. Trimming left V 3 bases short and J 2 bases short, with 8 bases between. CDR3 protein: CASSDLSAYNSPLHF. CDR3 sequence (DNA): TGTGCCAGCAGTGATCTTAGTGCCTATAATTCACCCCTCCACTTT.

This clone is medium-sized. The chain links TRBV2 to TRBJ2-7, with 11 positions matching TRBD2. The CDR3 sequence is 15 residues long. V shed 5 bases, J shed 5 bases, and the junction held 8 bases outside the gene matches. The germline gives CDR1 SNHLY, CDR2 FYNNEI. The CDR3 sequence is CASSPTSGKVNEQYF. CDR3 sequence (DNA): TGTGCCAGCAGTCCGACTAGCGGGAAAGTCAACGAGCAGTACTTC.

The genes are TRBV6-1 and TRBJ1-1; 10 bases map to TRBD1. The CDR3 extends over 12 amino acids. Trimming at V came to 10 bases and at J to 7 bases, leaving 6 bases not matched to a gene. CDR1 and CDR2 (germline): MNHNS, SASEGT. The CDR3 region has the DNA TGTGCCACCGGGACAGGGGTGGGTGAAGCTTTCTTT. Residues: CATGTGVGEAFF.

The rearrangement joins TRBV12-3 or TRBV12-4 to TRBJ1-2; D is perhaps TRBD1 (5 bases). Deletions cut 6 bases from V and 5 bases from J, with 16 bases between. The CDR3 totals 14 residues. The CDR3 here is CASSGTGRVYGYTF. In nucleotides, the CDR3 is TGTGCCAGCAGCGGGACTGGCAGGGTGTATGGCTACACCTTC.

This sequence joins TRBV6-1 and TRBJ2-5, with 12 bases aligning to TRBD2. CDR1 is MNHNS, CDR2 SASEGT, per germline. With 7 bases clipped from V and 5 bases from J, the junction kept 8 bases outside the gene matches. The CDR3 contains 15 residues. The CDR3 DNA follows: TGTGCCAGCAACCTACTAGCGGGAGGAGGTGAGACCCAGTACTTC. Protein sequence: CASNLLAGGGETQYF.

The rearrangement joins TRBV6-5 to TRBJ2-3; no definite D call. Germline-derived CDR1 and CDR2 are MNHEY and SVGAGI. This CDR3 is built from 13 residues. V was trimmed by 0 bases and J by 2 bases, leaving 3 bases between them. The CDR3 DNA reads TGTGCCAGCAGTTACTCTTCCACAGATACGCAGTATTTT. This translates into CASSYSSTDTQYF.

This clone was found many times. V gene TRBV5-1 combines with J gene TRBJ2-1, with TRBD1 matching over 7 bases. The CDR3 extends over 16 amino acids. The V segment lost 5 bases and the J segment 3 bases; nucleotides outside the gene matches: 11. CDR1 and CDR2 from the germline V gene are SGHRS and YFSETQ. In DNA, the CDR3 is TGCGCCAGCAGTCTCCTCGGAGGACAGGTCTACAATGAGCAGTTCTTC. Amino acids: CASSLLGGQVYNEQFF.

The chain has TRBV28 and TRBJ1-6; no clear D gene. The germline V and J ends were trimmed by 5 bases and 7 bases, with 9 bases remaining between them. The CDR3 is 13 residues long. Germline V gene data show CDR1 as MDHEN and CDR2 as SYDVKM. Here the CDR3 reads CASSPPWNSPLHF. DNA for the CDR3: TGTGCCAGCAGTCCTCCGTGGAATTCACCCCTCCACTTT.

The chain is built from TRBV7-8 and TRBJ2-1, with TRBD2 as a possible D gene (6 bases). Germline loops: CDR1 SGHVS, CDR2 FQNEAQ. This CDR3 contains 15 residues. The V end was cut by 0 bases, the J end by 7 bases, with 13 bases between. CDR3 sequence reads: CASSLAPGLANEQFF. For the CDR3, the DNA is TGTGCCAGCAGCTTAGCGCCAGGGCTAGCGAATGAGCAGTTCTTC.

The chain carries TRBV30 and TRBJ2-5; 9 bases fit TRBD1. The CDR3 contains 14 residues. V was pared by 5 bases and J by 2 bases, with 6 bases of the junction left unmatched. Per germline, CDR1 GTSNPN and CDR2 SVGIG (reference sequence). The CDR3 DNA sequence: TGTGCCTGGTCCCCAGGGACAGGGCAAGAGACCCAGTACTTC. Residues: CAWSPGTGQETQYF.

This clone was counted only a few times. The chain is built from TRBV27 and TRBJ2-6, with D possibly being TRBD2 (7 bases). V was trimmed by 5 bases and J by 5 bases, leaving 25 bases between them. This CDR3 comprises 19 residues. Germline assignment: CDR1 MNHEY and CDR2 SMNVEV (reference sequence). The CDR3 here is CASSLPGGQPQSWANVLTF. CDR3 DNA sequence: TGTGCCAGCAGTCTTCCGGGGGGACAACCCCAGTCTTGGGCCAACGTCCTGACTTTC. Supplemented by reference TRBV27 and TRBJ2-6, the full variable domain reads EAQVTQNPRYLITVTGKKLTVTCSQNMNHEYMSWYRQDPGLGLRQIYYSMNVEVTDKGDVPEGYKVSRKEKRNFPLILESPSPNQTSLYFCASSLPGGQPQSWANVLTFGAGSRLTVL.

The chain's CDR3 is CSAWWGEGYQETQYF. Written as DNA, the CDR3 is TGCAGTGCCTGGTGGGGGGAGGGTTACCAAGAGACCCAGTACTTC. V usage is TRBV20-1 and J usage is TRBJ2-5; 7 bases match TRBD2. The germline V gene has CDR1 DFQATT and CDR2 SNEGSKA (reference sequence). The CDR3 contains 15 residues. V lost 6 bases and J lost 0; bases outside the gene matches: 10.

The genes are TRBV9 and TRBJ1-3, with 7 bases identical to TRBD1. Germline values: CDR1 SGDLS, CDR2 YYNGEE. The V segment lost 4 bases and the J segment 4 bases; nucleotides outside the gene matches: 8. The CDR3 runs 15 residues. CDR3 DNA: TGTGCCAGCAGCCTTACAGGGGCATTCGGAAACACCATATATTTT. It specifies CASSLTGAFGNTIYF. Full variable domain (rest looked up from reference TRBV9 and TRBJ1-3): DSGVTQTPKHLITATGQRVTLRCSPRSGDLSVYWYQQSLDQGLQFLIQYYNGEERAKGNILERFSAQQFPDLHSELNLSSLELGDSALYFCASSLTGAFGNTIYFGEGSWLTVV.

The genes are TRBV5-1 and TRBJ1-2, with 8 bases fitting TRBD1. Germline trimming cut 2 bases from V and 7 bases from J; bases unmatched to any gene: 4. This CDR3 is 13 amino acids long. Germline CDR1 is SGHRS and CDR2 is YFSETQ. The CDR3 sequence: CASSFGQGSGYTF. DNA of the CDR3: TGCGCCAGCAGCTTCGGACAGGGTTCTGGCTACACCTTC.

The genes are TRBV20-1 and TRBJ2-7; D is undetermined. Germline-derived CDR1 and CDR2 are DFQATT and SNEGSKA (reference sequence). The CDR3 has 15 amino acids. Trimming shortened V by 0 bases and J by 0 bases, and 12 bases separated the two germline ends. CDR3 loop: CSARDQAATSYEQYF. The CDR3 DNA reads TGCAGTGCTAGAGATCAGGCTGCTACCTCCTACGAGCAGTACTTC.

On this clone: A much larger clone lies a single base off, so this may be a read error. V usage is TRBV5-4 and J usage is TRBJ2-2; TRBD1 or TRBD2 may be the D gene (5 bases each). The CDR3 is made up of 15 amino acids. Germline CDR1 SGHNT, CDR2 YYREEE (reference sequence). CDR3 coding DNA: TGTGCCACCCTCGGGGCGGGTGCGACCACCCGGGAGCTGTTTTTT. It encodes CATLGAGATTRELFF.

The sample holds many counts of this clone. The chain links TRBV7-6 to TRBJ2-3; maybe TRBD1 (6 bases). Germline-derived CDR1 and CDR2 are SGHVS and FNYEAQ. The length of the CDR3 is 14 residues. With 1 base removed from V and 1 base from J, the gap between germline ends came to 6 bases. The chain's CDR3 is CASSLDRGTDTQYF. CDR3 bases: TGTGCCAGCAGCTTAGACAGGGGCACAGATACGCAGTATTTT.

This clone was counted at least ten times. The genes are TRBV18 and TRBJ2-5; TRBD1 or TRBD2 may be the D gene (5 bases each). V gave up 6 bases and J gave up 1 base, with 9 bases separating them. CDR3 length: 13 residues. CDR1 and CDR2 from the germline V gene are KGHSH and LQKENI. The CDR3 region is CASSPGRQETQYF. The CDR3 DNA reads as TGTGCCAGCTCCCCGGGGCGCCAAGAGACCCAGTACTTC.

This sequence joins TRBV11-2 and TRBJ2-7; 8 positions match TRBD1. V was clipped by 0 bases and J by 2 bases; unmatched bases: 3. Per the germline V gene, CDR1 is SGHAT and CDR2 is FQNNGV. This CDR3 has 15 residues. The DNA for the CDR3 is TGTGCCAGCAGCTTAGATACAGGGGGGACCTACGAGCAGTACTTC. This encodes CASSLDTGGTYEQYF.

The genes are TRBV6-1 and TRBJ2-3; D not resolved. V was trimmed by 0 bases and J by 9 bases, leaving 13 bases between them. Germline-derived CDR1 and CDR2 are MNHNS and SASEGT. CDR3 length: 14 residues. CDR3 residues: CASSEALHGSTQYF. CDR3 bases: TGTGCCAGCAGTGAAGCGCTCCATGGGTCAACGCAGTATTTT.

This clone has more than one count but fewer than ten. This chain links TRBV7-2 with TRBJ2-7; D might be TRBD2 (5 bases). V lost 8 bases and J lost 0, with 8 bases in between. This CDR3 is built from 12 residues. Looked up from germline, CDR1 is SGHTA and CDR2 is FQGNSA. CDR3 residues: CASAGLSYEQYF. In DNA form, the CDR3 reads TGTGCCAGCGCGGGCCTCTCCTACGAGCAGTACTTC. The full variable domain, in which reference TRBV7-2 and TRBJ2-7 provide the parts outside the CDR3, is GAGVSQSPSNKVTEKGKDVELRCDPISGHTALYWYRQSLGQGLEFLIYFQGNSAPDKSGLPSDRFSAERTGGSVSTLTIQRTQQEDSAVYLCASAGLSYEQYFGPGTRLTVT.

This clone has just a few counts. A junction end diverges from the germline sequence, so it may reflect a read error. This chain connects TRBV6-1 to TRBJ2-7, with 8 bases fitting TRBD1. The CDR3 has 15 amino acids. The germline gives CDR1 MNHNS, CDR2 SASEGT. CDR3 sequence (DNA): TGTGCCAGCACCGACAGGGGCTTTACTACCTACGAGCAATGCTTC. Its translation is CASTDRGFTTYEQCF.

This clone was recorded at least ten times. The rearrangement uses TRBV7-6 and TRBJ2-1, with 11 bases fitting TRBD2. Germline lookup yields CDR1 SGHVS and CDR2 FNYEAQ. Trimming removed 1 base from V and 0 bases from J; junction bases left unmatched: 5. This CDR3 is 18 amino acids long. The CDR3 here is CASSLGTSGGSSYNEQFF. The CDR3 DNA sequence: TGTGCCAGCAGCTTAGGCACTAGCGGGGGTAGCTCCTACAATGAGCAGTTCTTC.